The sequence of this TCR beta chain was determined in a study of molecular identifiers for immune sequencing clone quantification. Findings and caveats of the study: For highly expanded clones, sizes could be underestimated when identical TCR molecules share a barcode.

Germline V gene lookup returns CDR1 SGHTA and CDR2 FQGNSA. The CDR3 sequence is 15 residues long. Losses at the gene ends were 0 bases for V and 0 bases for J; bases not matched to a gene: 2. TCRdb analysed the PCR reads with MiXCR anew, one entry per CDR3 protein. The table lists approximately 41,000 distinct CDR3 sequences, about 19% of them singletons, with about 1.1% in the top ten. Details on this clonotype: The target antigen is unknown.

This TCR was sampled from a human donor in good health. Some libraries in this study had Jurkat cell RNA spiked in. The chain joins TRBV7-2 to TRBJ2-7, with 7 positions matching TRBD2. Sample: naive CD8+ T cells from blood, with Jurkat cell RNA spiked in. Subset specified: FACS-sorted CD8+CD4-CCR7+CD45RA+ naive T cells. CDR3 region: CASSLAGGSSYEQYF. The CDR3 region has the DNA TGTGCCAGCAGCTTAGCGGGGGGGAGCTCCTACGAGCAGTACTTC.